This entry lists 16 T cell receptor beta chains sequenced from one sample in a study of blood T cell repertoires in COVID-19. Repertoires were generated with immunoSEQ multiplex PCR, while TCRdb's copy carries only in-frame clones and drops some. The data hold around 160,000 clones, with about 88% observed a single time. Sequenced material: peripheral blood. These receptor sequences come from a man in his fifties or sixties with active or convalescent COVID-19.

This sequence joins TRBV27 and TRBJ1-3; TRBD1 matches at 8 bases. The CDR3 extends over 16 amino acids. Trimming cost V 4 bases and J 0 bases; bases outside gene matches: 5. Germline CDR1 reads MNHEY; CDR2 reads SMNVEV (reference sequence). The CDR3: CASSSTGATSGNTIYF. The CDR3 region has the DNA TGTGCCAGCAGTTCGACAGGGGCGACCTCTGGAAACACCATATATTTT.

V is TRBV7-9 and J is TRBJ1-2; 11 bases line up with TRBD1. Germline CDR1 and CDR2: SEHNR and FQNEAQ (reference sequence). The CDR3 sequence is 15 residues long. The J segment lost 5 bases and the V segment lost 5 bases, leaving 7 bases of the junction unmatched. CDR3 in amino acids: CASSAGQGAGYGYTF. The CDR3 DNA reads as TGTGCCAGCAGCGCTGGACAGGGGGCCGGGTATGGCTACACCTTC.

The chain employs TRBV18 and TRBJ2-5, with 8 bases fitting TRBD2. Trimming took 2 bases from V and 5 from J; bases not matched to a gene: 10. The length of the CDR3 is 16 residues. The germline V gene has CDR1 KGHSH and CDR2 LQKENI. In nucleotides, the CDR3 is TGTGCCAGCTCACCATCCAATGCGGGAGGTTTTGAGACCCAGTACTTC. As protein: CASSPSNAGGFETQYF.

The chain carries TRBV3-1 (or the pseudogene TRBV3-2) and TRBJ2-7, with 8 bases lining up with TRBD1. Germline trimming cut 1 base from V and 5 bases from J; bases unmatched to any gene: 13. CDR3 length: 17 residues. Germline V gives CDR1 LGHDT, CDR2 YNNKEL (reference sequence). Here the CDR3 DNA reads TGTGCCAGCAGCCAAGTGGGGGGTGGACAGGGAAGGAACGAGCAGTACTTC. The encoded protein is CASSQVGGGQGRNEQYF.

In its sample, this clone was seen many times. The junction departs from the called germline gene at one end, perhaps through a read error. V gene TRBV9 combines with J gene TRBJ2-5; 8 bases agree with TRBD2. CDR3 length: 16 residues. The germline CDR1 and CDR2 sequences are SGDLS and YYNGEE. The CDR3 is CASSVVSSGVQATQYF. CDR3 bases: TGTGCCAGCAGCGTAGTGAGTAGCGGGGTGCAAGCGACCCAGTACTTC.

The chain has TRBV7-9 and TRBJ1-3, with 9 bases fitting TRBD1. Germline V lookup: CDR1 SEHNR, CDR2 FQNEAQ (reference sequence). The CDR3 length is 15 residues. Losses at the gene ends were 4 bases for V and 3 bases for J; bases not matched to a gene: 4. The CDR3 DNA follows: TGTGCCAGCAGCTGGGGACAGGGAATTGGAAACACCATATATTTT. Its protein product is CASSWGQGIGNTIYF.

This clone was seen just once. The V call is TRBV18, the J call TRBJ2-7; 9 bases are a match to TRBD1. CDR3 length equals 14 residues. Germline values: CDR1 KGHSH, CDR2 LQKENI. V lost 2 bases and J lost 3; bases outside the gene matches: 2. This chain's CDR3 is CASSPGDRVYEQYF. Here the CDR3 DNA reads TGTGCCAGCTCACCAGGGGACAGGGTCTACGAGCAGTACTTC.

Only a few counts were recorded for this clone. This chain uses TRBV11-2 with TRBJ2-5; D is possibly TRBD2 (5 bases). There are 13 residues in the CDR3. CDR1 and CDR2 from the germline V gene are SGHAT and FQNNGV. Trimming removed 6 bases at V and 5 bases at J, with 13 bases between. CDR3: CASSRGFQETQYF. The CDR3, as DNA: TGTGCCAGCAGTCGAGGGTTCCAGGAGACCCAGTACTTC.

The J gene is TRBJ1-6, the V gene TRBV6-5; 7 nucleotides agree with TRBD1. Per the germline V gene, CDR1 is MNHEY and CDR2 is SVGAGI. There are 16 residues in the CDR3. V was clipped by 0 bases and J by 9 bases; unmatched bases: 8. This chain's CDR3 is CASSYSRQGGSSPLHF. CDR3 nucleotides: TGTGCCAGCAGTTACTCGAGACAGGGAGGCTCTTCACCCCTCCACTTT.

The chain is built from TRBV4-1 and TRBJ2-2; 8 positions match TRBD2. This CDR3 has 16 amino acids. V lost 5 bases to trimming and J lost 7 bases; unmatched junction nucleotides: 12. The germline gives CDR1 MGHRA, CDR2 YSYEKL. Written as DNA, the CDR3 is TGCGCCAGCAGCATTCAAACGGGACTAGTTATCGGGGAGCTGTTTTTT. Protein sequence: CASSIQTGLVIGELFF.

The chain combines TRBV5-1 with TRBJ1-2; possible D gene TRBD1, 6 bases. Germline V CDR1 and CDR2: SGHRS, YFSETQ. This CDR3 has 14 amino acids. Trimming took off 3 bases at V and 2 bases at J, with 11 bases between the two ends. The CDR3 DNA sequence: TGCGCCAGCAGCTACAGGGACACAAACTATGGCTACACCTTC. Protein: CASSYRDTNYGYTF.

The chain employs TRBV7-6 and TRBJ2-5, with 12 positions matching TRBD2. The CDR3 has 19 amino acids. V shed 4 bases, J shed 3 bases, and the junction held 15 bases outside the gene matches. Germline V gene data show CDR1 as SGHVS and CDR2 as FNYEAQ. The CDR3 protein is CASSSGSSGLAGGEETQYF. The DNA for the CDR3 is TGTGCCAGCAGCTCGGGGAGCTCGGGACTAGCGGGTGGGGAAGAGACCCAGTACTTC.

The chain has TRBV6-4 and TRBJ1-5, with unresolved D. The V end was cut by 4 bases, the J end by 0 bases, with 4 bases between. The length of the CDR3 is 13 residues. Per the germline V gene, CDR1 is MRHNA and CDR2 is SNTAGT. In DNA, the CDR3 is TGTGCCAGCAGTGTAGATAGCAATCAGCCCCAGCATTTT. It encodes CASSVDSNQPQHF.

The rearrangement uses TRBV27 and TRBJ1-5, with D possibly matching TRBD1 (6 bases). The CDR3 is 19 residues long. Germline V CDR1 and CDR2: MNHEY, SMNVEV (reference sequence). The V end was cut by 2 bases, the J end by 0 bases, with 20 bases between. The CDR3 reads CASSLLPGDGGYSNQPQHF. CDR3 in DNA: TGTGCCAGCAGTTTACTGCCAGGGGATGGGGGATATAGCAATCAGCCCCAGCATTTT.

CDR3: CASSQLLTGAYEQYF. The CDR3 DNA is TGCGCCAGCAGCCAGCTATTGACAGGGGCCTACGAGCAGTACTTC. The gene calls are TRBV5-1 and TRBJ2-7; TRBD1 aligns across 8 bases. CDR3 length: 15 residues. CDR1 and CDR2 (germline): SGHRS, YFSETQ. V gave up 4 bases and J gave up 2 bases; unmatched junction bases: 8.

This clone was seen a single time. The V and J genes are TRBV7-7 and TRBJ2-5; tentative D call: TRBD1 (5 bases). The CDR3 has 13 amino acids. Germline CDR1 SSHAT, CDR2 FNYEAQ (reference sequence). The V end lost 1 base, the J end lost 14 bases, and 17 bases lay between the germline ends. The CDR3 loop reads CASSLVHGALSYF. DNA for the CDR3: TGTGCCAGCAGCTTAGTCCATGGGGCCTTATCATACTTC.